What follows is one T cell receptor beta chain and its context. The antigen remains undetermined. CDR1 SGHTA and CDR2 FQGNSA come from the germline V gene. The V segment lost 4 bases and the J segment 3 bases; nucleotides outside the gene matches: 6. The CDR3 is made up of 16 amino acids. Stated treatment: some 19 received Ad26.COV2.S at low or high dose, single or two shots; 5 received placebo; per-sample allocation not given. Sampling happened 63 days after the first vaccine or placebo injection. The source of the sample is a study of Ad26.COV2.S vaccination and SARS-CoV-2 variants. Study-level information: Donor got 5x10^10 or 1x10^11 viral particles of Ad26.COV2.S.

Notes on the study in general: Similar non-spike TCR breadth was seen in vaccine and placebo recipients.

Only in-frame clones appear in the TCRdb table, and some are missing; sequencing was by immunoSEQ multiplex PCR. Here the sample spans roughly 240,000 clones, 85% to 90% being singletons. The chain couples TRBV7-2 to TRBJ2-1; 10 nucleotides agree with TRBD2. This material consisted of peripheral blood, taken in a trial of Ad26.COV2.S vaccine versus placebo. This clonotype was obtained from a person between 18 and 65 years old who received the Ad26.COV2.S COVID-19 vaccine or a placebo. DNA of the CDR3: TGTGCCAGCAGCTCCTATAGCGGGGGGAGCTACAATGAGCAGTTCTTC. Residues: CASSSYSGGSYNEQFF.